This T cell receptor beta chain was retrieved from a study of vaccination effects on CD4 cells after COVID-19. TCRdb keeps only in-frame clones here, not all; method: immunoSEQ multiplex PCR. The sample lists 50,000 to 60,000 clones, approximately 72% occurring once. The CDR3 is made up of 15 amino acids. Germline lookup yields CDR1 LNHDA and CDR2 SQIVND (reference sequence). After removal of 5 bases from V and 9 bases from J, the junction contained 5 bases not matched to a gene. Researchers isolated CD4+ T cells once less than 13 days of culture had elapsed. Each participant received a vaccine that was either BNT162b2 or mRNA-1273, given as two doses. Concerning this clone: Its antigen is unidentified.

Sequencing was performed on CD4+ T cells from PBMCs cultured without peptide, taken after COVID-19 vaccination. The clonotype comes from a human donor who received a COVID-19 vaccine. The chain is built from TRBV19 and TRBJ2-1; 15 bases are a match to TRBD2. The CDR3: CASSARTSGRVEQFF. Written as DNA, the CDR3 is TGTGCCAGTAGTGCACGGACTAGCGGGAGGGTTGAGCAGTTCTTC.